This TCR beta chain is from a study of T cells after yellow fever vaccination. Turning to the study itself: Preparation of fractions with low cell numbers was performed using SMART-Seq v4 Ultra Low Input.

TCRdb itself ran the 5' RACE reads through MiXCR, one entry per CDR3 protein. The sample contains 300,000 or so distinct CDR3 sequences, roughly 8.6% of which appear only once. The sample was PBMCs, taken 35 to 50 days after the first yellow fever vaccination. The sequence derives from a man between 18 and 35 years old who received the YFV17D yellow fever vaccine.

The chain's CDR3 is CASSLEGQGDEKLFF. The CDR3 region has the DNA TGTGCCAGCAGCTTAGAAGGACAGGGGGATGAAAAACTGTTTTTT. The chain recombines TRBV7-6 with TRBJ1-4, with TRBD1 matching 10 bases. V trimming: 1 base; J trimming: 6 bases; junction bases outside the gene matches: 2. Germline CDR1 is SGHVS and CDR2 is FNYEAQ. The CDR3 totals 15 residues. The variable domain in full, with the rest retrieved from reference TRBV7-6 and TRBJ1-4, is GAGVSQSPRYKVTKRGQDVALRCDPISGHVSLYWYRQALGQGPEFLTYFNYEAQQDKSGLPNDRFSAERPEGSISTLTIQRTEQRDSAMYRCASSLEGQGDEKLFFGSGTQLSVL.